The source of this TCR beta chain is a study of blood T cell repertoires in COVID-19. Study-wide background: PBMCs, B-cell-depleted T cells, or T cells provided the cDNA or gDNA that made up the material.

The germline gives CDR1 KGHSH, CDR2 LQKENI. This CDR3 has 15 residues. With V trimmed by 5 bases and J by 0 bases, 5 bases remained unmatched. In the original workflow: Reference gene primers were amplified, and this amplification served to estimate nucleated cell counts. Method: immunoSEQ multiplex PCR; TCRdb's copy keeps in-frame clones and lacks some. V and J calls and clone size follow that table, whereas D and trimming were derived from the DNA. The data show tens of thousands of clones, around 79% seen once. The chain has TRBV18 and TRBJ2-3, with 7 bases aligning to TRBD1. Sequencing was carried out using peripheral blood. This receptor was obtained from a man aged 55-75 years with acute or convalescent COVID-19. CDR3 in DNA: TGTGCCAGCTCATCAGGGACAGTTAGCACAGATACGCAGTATTTT. Its translation is CASSSGTVSTDTQYF.